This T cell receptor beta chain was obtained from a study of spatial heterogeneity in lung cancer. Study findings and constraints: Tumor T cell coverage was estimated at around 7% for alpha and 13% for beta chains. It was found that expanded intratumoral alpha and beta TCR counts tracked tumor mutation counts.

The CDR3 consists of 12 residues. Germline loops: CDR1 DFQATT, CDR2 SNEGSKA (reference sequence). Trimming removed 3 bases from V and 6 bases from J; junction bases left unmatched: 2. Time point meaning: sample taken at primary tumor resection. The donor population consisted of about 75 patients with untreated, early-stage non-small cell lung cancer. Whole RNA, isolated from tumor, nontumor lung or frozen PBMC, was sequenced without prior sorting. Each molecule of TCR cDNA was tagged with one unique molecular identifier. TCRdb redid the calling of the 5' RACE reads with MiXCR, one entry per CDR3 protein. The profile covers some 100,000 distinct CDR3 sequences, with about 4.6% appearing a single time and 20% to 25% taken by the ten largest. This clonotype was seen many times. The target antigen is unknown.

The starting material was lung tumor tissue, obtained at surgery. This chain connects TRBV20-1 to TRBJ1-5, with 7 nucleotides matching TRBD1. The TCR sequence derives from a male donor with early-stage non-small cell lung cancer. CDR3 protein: CSARTGSQPQHF. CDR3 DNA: TGCAGTGCTAGGACAGGGAGTCAGCCCCAGCATTTT.